These 5 T cell receptor beta chains share one sample of origin, sequenced in a study of T cells of healthy individuals. One entry per CDR3 protein, called by TCRdb with MiXCR from the 5' RACE reads. The sample shows about 96,000 distinct CDR3 sequences, 15% to 20% of them seen only once. The receptors were gathered from a human donor in good health.

This clonotype was seen repeatedly, ten times or more. The V gene is TRBV6-1, the J gene TRBJ2-7; D is undetermined. Germline CDR1 MNHNS, CDR2 SASEGT. This CDR3 has 13 amino acids. Trimming left V 7 bases short and J 3 bases short, with 13 bases between. CDR3: CASKFIYDYEQYF. Written as DNA, the CDR3 is TGTGCCAGCAAGTTTATCTACGACTACGAGCAGTACTTC.

This clonotype has at least ten counts. The chain combines TRBV4-3 with TRBJ1-3, with TRBD1 matching over 9 bases. CDR1 LGHNA and CDR2 YSLEER come from the germline V gene. Unmatched junction bases numbered 8, after V lost 4 bases and J lost 4 bases. There are 16 residues in the CDR3. In DNA form, the CDR3 reads TGCGCCAGCAGCCGCACAGGGGGCAGGACGGGAAACACCATATATTTT. Translation: CASSRTGGRTGNTIYF.

CDR3 amino acids: CASSSTGGRGDTQYF. For the CDR3, the DNA is TGTGCCAGCAGTTCCACAGGGGGTCGGGGAGATACGCAGTATTTT. J is TRBJ2-3 and V is TRBV6-2 or TRBV6-3, with 8 bases lining up with TRBD1. This CDR3 contains 15 residues. Germline trimming cut 4 bases from V and 5 bases from J; bases unmatched to any gene: 8. Germline CDR1 and CDR2: MNHEY and SVGEGT.

The chain links TRBV5-5 to TRBJ2-7; D is undetermined. V lost 3 bases and J lost 2, with 6 bases in between. Germline CDR1 and CDR2: SGHKS and YYEKEE (reference sequence). The CDR3 contains 12 residues. This CDR3 is CASSYTPYEQYF. CDR3 sequence (DNA): TGTGCCAGCAGCTACACCCCCTACGAGCAGTACTTC.

This clonotype was seen more than once but under ten times. The J gene is TRBJ2-7, the V gene TRBV4-3; 9 bases are shared with TRBD1. V lost 3 bases and J lost 7; bases outside the gene matches: 7. This CDR3 contains 14 residues. Germline CDR1 LGHNA, CDR2 YSLEER. The CDR3 coding sequence is TGCGCCAGCAGCCAGAAACAGGGGGCTCGGGAGCAGTACTTC. Protein sequence: CASSQKQGAREQYF.